This TCR beta chain was retrieved from a study of response to subunit inactivated influenza vaccine. From the RT-PCR reads, TCRdb called clonotypes with MiXCR, one entry per CDR3 protein. The sample holds roughly 170,000 distinct CDR3 sequences, around a tenth seen once. V was shortened by 6 bases and J by 0 bases, with 12 bases between the two germline ends. CDR1 is DFQATT and CDR2 is SNEGSKA in the germline V gene (reference sequence). The CDR3 sequence is 14 residues long. This clonotype was picked up a small number of times. The antigen is not known. Findings and limits, study-wide: The authors proposed limited new T cell recruitment per seasonal influenza vaccination.

Sequenced material: non-naive T cells sorted from PBMCs, taken on the day of vaccination. The sequence was obtained from a man aged 50 or older who received an inactivated influenza vaccine. This chain uses TRBV20-1 with TRBJ1-3; D is unresolved. The CDR3 loop reads CSASAVTSGNTIYF. The CDR3 coding sequence is TGCAGTGCCTCAGCGGTGACCTCTGGAAACACCATATATTTT.